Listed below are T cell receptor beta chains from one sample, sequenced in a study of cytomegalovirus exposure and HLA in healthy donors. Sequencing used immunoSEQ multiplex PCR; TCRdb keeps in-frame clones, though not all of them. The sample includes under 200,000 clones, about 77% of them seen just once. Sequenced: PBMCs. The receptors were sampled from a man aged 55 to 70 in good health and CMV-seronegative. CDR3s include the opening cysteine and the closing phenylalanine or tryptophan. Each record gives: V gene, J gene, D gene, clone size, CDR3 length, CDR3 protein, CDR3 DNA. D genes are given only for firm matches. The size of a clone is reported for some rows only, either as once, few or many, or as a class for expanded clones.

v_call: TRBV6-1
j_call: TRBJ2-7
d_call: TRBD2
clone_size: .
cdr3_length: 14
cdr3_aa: CASSASGGLYEQYF
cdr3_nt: TGTGCCAGCAGCGCTAGCGGGGGGCTCTACGAGCAGTACTTC

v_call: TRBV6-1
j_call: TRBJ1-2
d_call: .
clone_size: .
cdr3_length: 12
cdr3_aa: CASRSGAYGYTF
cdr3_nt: TGTGCCAGCAGATCAGGGGCCTATGGCTACACCTTC

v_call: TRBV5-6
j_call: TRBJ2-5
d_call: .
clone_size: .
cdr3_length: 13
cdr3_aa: CASNSGLEETQYF
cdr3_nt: TGTGCCAGCAACTCAGGGCTTGAAGAGACCCAGTACTTC

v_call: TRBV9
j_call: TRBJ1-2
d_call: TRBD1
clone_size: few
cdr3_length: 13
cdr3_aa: CASSVYEGGAYTF
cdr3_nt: TGTGCCAGCAGCGTATACGAAGGGGGCGCCTACACCTTC

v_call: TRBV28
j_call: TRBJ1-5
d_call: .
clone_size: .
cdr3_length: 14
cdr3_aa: CASVVRWGGQPQHF
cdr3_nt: TGTGCCAGCGTCGTACGGTGGGGAGGCCAGCCCCAGCATTTT

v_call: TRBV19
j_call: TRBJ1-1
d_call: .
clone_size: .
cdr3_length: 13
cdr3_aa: CASDPNRDSRAFF
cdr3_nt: TGTGCCAGTGACCCCAACCGGGACTCGAGGGCTTTCTTT

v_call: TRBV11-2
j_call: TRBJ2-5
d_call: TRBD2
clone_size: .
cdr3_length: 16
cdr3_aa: CASSFGGGSYQETQYF
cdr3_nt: TGTGCCAGCAGCTTTGGCGGGGGGTCGTACCAAGAGACCCAGTACTTC

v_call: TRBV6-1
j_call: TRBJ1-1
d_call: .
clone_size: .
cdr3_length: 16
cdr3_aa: CASSDLQGRGNTEAFF
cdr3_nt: TGTGCCAGCAGTGATCTTCAGGGTAGAGGGAACACTGAAGCTTTCTTT

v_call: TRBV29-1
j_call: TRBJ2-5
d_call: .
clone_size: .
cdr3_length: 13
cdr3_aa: CSVRGTRKETQYF
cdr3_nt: TGCAGCGTTCGAGGGACACGCAAGGAGACCCAGTACTTC

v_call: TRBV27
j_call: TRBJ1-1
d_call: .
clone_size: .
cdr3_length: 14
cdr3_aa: CASSSRGISTEAFF
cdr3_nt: TGTGCCAGCAGTTCTCGGGGTATCAGCACTGAAGCTTTCTTT

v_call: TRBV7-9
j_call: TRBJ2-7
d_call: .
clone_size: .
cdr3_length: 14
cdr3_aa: CASSLVQGSYEQYF
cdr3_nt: TGTGCCAGCAGCTTAGTACAGGGATCCTACGAGCAGTACTTC

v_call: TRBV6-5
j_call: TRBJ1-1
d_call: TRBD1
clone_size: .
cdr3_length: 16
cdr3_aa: CASSYSWTGGWTEAFF
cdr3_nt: TGTGCCAGCAGTTACTCGTGGACAGGGGGCTGGACTGAAGCTTTCTTT

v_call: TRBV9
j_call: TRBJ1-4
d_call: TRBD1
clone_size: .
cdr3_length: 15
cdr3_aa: CASSPRDSSNEKLFF
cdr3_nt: TGTGCCAGCAGCCCCCGGGACAGCTCGAATGAAAAACTGTTTTTT

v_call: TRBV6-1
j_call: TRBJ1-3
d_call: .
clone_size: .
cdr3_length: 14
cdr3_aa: CASRLDEGWNTIYF
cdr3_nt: TGTGCCAGCAGACTTGATGAGGGCTGGAACACCATATATTTT

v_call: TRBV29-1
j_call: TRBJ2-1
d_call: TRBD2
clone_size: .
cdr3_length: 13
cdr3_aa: CSVGGTSGISQFF
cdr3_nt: TGCAGCGTTGGCGGGACTAGCGGGATCTCGCAGTTCTTC

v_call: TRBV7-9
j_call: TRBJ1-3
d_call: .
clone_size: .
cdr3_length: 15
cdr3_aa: CASSLDLTYGNTIYF
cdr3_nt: TGTGCCAGCAGCTTAGATCTAACTTACGGAAACACCATATATTTT

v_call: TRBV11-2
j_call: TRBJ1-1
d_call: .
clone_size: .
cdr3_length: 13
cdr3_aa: CASSLAGAPEAFF
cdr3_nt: TGTGCCAGCAGCTTGGCAGGTGCCCCTGAAGCTTTCTTT

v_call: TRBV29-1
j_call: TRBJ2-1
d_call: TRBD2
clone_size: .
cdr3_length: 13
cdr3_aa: CSVVSGRLNEQFF
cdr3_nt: TGCAGCGTTGTTAGCGGGAGGTTGAATGAGCAGTTCTTC

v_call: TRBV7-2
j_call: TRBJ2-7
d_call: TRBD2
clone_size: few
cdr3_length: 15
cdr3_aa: CASSFNLAGSYEQYF
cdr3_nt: TGTGCCAGCAGCTTTAATCTAGCGGGATCCTACGAGCAGTACTTC

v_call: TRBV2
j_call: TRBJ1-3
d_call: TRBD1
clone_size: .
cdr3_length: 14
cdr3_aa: CASSGRTGGNTIYF
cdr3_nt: TGTGCCAGCAGTGGGAGGACAGGAGGAAACACCATATATTTT

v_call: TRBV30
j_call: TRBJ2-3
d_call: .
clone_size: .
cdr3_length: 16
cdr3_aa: CAWSARLTNRRDTQYF
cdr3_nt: TGTGCCTGGAGTGCGCGTCTAACCAACAGGCGGGATACGCAGTATTTT

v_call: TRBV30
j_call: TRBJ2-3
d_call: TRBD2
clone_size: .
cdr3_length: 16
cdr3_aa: CAWRPGLANRLDTQYF
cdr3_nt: TGTGCCTGGAGACCGGGACTAGCGAATAGGTTAGATACGCAGTATTTT

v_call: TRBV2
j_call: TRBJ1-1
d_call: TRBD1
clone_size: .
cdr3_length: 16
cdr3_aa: CASKDRGPIMNTEAFF
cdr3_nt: TGTGCCAGCAAGGACAGGGGGCCGATTATGAACACTGAAGCTTTCTTT

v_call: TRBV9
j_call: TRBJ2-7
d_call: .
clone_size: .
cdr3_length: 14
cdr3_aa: CASSVGGGTAEQYF
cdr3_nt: TGTGCCAGCAGCGTAGGGGGCGGGACCGCCGAGCAGTACTTC

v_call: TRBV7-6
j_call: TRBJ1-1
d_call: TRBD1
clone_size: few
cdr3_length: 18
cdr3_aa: CASSKVATGGIVNTEAFF
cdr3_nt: TGTGCCAGCAGTAAAGTCGCGACAGGGGGTATCGTGAACACTGAAGCTTTCTTT

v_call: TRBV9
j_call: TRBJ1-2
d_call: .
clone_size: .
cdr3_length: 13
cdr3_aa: CASSVSGPYGYTF
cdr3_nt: TGTGCCAGCAGCGTGTCAGGGCCGTATGGCTACACCTTC

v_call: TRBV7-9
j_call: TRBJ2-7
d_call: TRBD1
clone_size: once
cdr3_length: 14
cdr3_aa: CSSSLRQGDYEQYF
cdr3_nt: TGTTCCAGCAGCTTGAGGCAGGGGGACTACGAGCAGTACTTC

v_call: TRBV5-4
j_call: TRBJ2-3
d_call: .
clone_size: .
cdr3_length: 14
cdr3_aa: CASSLPPRTDTQYF
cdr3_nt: TGTGCCAGCAGCTTACCCCCCCGGACAGATACGCAGTATTTT

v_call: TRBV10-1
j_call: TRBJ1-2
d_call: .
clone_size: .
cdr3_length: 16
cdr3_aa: CASSERTPPANYGYTF
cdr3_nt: TGCGCCAGCAGTGAGCGGACACCTCCTGCTAACTATGGCTACACCTTC

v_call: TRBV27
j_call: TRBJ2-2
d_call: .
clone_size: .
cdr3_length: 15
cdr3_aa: CASSPRWGDTGELFF
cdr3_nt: TGTGCCAGCAGTCCGAGGTGGGGCGACACCGGGGAGCTGTTTTTT

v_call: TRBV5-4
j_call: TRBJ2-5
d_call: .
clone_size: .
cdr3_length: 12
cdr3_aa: CASSLLPETQYF
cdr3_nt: TGTGCCAGCAGCTTACTCCCCGAGACCCAGTACTTC

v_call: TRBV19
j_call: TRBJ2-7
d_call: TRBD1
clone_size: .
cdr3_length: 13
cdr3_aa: CASRDRGLNEQYF
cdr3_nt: TGTGCCAGTAGGGACAGGGGCTTAAACGAGCAGTACTTC

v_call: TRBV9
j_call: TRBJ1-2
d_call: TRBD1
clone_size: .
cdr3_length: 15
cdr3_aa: CASSVSGGVMASYTF
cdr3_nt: TGTGCCAGCAGCGTTTCAGGGGGCGTTATGGCTAGTTACACCTTC

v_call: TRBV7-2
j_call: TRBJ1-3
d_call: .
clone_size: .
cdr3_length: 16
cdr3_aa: CASSLGPVSSGNTIYF
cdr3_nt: TGTGCCAGCAGCTTAGGTCCGGTTAGCTCTGGAAACACCATATATTTT

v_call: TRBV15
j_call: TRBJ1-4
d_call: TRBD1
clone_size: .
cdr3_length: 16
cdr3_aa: CATSGGTAATNEKLFF
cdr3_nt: TGTGCCACCAGCGGGGGGACAGCGGCAACTAATGAAAAACTGTTTTTT

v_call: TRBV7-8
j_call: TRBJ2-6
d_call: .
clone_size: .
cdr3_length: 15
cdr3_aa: CASSQTGTGANVLTF
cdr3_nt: TGTGCCAGCAGTCAAACAGGGACTGGGGCCAACGTCCTGACTTTC

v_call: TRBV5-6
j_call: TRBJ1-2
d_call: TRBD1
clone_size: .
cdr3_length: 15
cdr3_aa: CASSLLAGGNYGYTF
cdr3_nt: TGTGCCAGCAGCCTGTTAGCAGGGGGGAACTATGGCTACACCTTC

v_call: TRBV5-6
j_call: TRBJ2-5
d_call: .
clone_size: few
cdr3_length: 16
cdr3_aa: CASSTRSRRYQETQYF
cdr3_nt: TGTGCCAGCAGTACTCGGTCGAGGCGGTACCAAGAGACCCAGTACTTC

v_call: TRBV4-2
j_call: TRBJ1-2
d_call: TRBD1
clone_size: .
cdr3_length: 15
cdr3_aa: CASSQEIDRAYGYTF
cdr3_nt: TGTGCCAGCAGCCAAGAGATCGACAGGGCCTATGGCTACACCTTC

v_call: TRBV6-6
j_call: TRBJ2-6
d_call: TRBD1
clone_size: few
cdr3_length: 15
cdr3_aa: CASSSTGVGANVLTF
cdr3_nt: TGTGCCAGCAGTTCGACAGGGGTCGGGGCCAACGTCCTGACTTTC

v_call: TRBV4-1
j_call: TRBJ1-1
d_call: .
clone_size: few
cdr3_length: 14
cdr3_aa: CASSQVDSFTEAFF
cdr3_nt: TGCGCCAGCAGCCAAGTGGACAGTTTCACTGAAGCTTTCTTT

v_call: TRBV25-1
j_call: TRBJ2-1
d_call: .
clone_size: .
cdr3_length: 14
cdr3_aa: CASSEYGREGEQFF
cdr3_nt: TGTGCCAGCAGTGAATATGGCAGGGAAGGTGAGCAGTTCTTC

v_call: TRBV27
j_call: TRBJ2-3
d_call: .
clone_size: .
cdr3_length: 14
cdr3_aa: CASSLRRNTDTQYF
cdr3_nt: TGTGCCAGCAGTTTACGCAGGAACACAGATACGCAGTATTTT

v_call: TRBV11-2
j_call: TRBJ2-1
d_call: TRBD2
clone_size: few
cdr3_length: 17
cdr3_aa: CASSLFLGRRYGNEQFF
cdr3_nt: TGTGCCAGCAGCTTATTTCTCGGGAGGCGGTACGGCAATGAGCAGTTCTTC

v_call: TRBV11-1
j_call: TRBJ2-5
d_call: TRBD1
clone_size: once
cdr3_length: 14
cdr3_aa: CASSFGTGGETQYF
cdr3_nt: TGTGCCAGCAGCTTTGGGACAGGGGGAGAGACCCAGTACTTC

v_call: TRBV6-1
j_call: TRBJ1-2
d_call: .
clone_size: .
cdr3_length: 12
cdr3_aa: CASFFQGGGYTF
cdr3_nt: TGTGCCAGCTTCTTCCAGGGAGGTGGCTACACCTTC

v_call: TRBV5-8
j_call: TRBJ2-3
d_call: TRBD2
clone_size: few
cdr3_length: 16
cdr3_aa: CASSSGLAGVSDTQYF
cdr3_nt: TGTGCCAGCAGCTCGGGACTAGCGGGAGTTTCAGATACGCAGTATTTT

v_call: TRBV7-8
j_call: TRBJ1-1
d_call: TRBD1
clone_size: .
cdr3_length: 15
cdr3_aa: CASSLAGTGNTEAFF
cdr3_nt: TGTGCCAGCAGCTTAGCAGGGACAGGGAACACTGAAGCTTTCTTT

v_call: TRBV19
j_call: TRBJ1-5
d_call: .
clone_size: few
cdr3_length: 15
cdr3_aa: CASSIARQVGQPQHF
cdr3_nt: TGTGCCAGTAGTATTGCGAGACAGGTTGGTCAGCCCCAGCATTTT

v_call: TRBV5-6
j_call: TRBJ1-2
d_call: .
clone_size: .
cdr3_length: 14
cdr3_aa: CASSLGLQHVGYTF
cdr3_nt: TGTGCCAGCAGCTTGGGTTTACAGCACGTTGGCTACACCTTC

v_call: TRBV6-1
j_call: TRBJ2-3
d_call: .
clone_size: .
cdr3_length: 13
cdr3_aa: CASSEEGPDTQYF
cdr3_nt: TGTGCCAGCAGTGAGGAGGGGCCAGATACGCAGTATTTT

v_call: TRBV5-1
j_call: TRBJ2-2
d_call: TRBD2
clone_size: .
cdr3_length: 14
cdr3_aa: CASKRLAGTGELFF
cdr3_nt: TGCGCCAGCAAGAGGCTAGCGGGGACCGGGGAGCTGTTTTTT

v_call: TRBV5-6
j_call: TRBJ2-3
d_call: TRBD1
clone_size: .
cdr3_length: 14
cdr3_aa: CASSQTGGTDTQYF
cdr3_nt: TGTGCCAGCAGCCAGACAGGGGGCACAGATACGCAGTATTTT